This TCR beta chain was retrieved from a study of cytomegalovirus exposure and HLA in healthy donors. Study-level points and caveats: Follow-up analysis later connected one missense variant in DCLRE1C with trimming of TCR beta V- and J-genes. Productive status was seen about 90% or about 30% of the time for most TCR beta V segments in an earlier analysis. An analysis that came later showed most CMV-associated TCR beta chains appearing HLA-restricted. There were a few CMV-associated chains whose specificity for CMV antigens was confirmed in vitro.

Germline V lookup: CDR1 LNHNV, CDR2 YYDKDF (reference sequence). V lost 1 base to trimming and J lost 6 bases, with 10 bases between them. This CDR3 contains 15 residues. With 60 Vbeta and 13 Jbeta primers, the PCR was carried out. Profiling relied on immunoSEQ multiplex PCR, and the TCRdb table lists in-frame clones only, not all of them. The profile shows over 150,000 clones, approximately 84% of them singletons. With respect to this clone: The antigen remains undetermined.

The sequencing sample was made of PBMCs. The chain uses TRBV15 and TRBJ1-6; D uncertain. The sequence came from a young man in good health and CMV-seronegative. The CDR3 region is CATSRGLGLNSPLHF. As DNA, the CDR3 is TGTGCCACCAGCAGAGGCCTTGGCCTTAATTCACCCCTCCACTTT.